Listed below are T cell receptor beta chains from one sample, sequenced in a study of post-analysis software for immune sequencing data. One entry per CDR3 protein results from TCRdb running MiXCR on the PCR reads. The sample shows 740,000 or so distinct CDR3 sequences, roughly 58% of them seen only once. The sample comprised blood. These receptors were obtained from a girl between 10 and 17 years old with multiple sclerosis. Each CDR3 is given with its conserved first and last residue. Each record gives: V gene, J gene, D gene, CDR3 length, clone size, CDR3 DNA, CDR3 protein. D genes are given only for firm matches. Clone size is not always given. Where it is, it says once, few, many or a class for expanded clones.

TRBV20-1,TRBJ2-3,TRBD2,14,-,TGCAGTGCTAGAGAACCCGGGGGGACAGATACGCAGTATTTT,CSAREPGGTDTQYF
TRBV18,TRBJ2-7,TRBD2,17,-,TGTGCCAGCTCACTCCTAGCGGGGGGCTCGAGCTCCTACGTGCAGTACTTC,CASSLLAGGSSSYVQYF
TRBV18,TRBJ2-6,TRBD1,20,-,TGTGCCAGCTCACCCGGGACAGGGGGCGCTCTCTGGTCTGGGGCCAACGTCCTGACTTTC,CASSPGTGGALWSGANVLTF
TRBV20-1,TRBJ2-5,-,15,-,TGCAGTGCTAGCCGTTCCGGCGGAGCCCAAGAGACCCAGTACTTC,CSASRSGGAQETQYF
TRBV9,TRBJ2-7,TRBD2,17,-,TGTGCCAGCAGCGTAGGGTTAGCGGGAGGAAACGTGTACGAGCAGTACTTC,CASSVGLAGGNVYEQYF
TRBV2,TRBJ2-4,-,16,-,TGTGCCAGCAGTACCCGGACAGAAAGTCCCAAAAACATTCAGTACTTC,CASSTRTESPKNIQYF
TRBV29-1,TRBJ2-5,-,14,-,TGCAGCGTGAGGGTCGGGACACCTCAAGAGACCCAGTACTTC,CSVRVGTPQETQYF
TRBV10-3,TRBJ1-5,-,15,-,TGTGCCATCAGTGAATCGGCAGATAGCAATCAGCCCCAGCATTTT,CAISESADSNQPQHF
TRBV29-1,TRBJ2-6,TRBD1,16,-,TGCAGCGTACTTTTCCGGGACAGAGATGGGGCCAACGTCCTGACTTTC,CSVLFRDRDGANVLTF
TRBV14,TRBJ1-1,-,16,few,TGTGCCAGCAGCCAAGATTGGACAGCATACAACACTGAAGCTTTCTTT,CASSQDWTAYNTEAFF
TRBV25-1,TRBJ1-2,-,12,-,TGTGCCAGCAGTGAATATACCCTCGGCTACACCTTC,CASSEYTLGYTF
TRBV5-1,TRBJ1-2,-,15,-,TGCGCCAGCAGTCATGGGATGGTGTCAGAACATGGCTACACCTTC,CASSHGMVSEHGYTF
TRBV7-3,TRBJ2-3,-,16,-,TGTGCCAGCAGCCGGTACGCTAGCGACCGCACAGATACGCAGTATTTT,CASSRYASDRTDTQYF
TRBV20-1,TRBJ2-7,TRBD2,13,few,TGCAGTGTTAGGGGGACTAGCCCCTACGAGCAGTACTTC,CSVRGTSPYEQYF
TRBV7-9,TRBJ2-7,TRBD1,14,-,TGTGCCAGCAGTTCCATCAGGGGGCAAGGCGAGCAGTACTTC,CASSSIRGQGEQYF
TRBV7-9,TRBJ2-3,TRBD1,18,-,TGTGCCAGCAGCTCAACCCTCAGGACAGGGCATTTGACAGATACGCAGTATTTT,CASSSTLRTGHLTDTQYF
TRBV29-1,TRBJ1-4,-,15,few,TGCAGCGTTAGACCTAGTGGGACAACTAATGAAAAACTGTTTTTT,CSVRPSGTTNEKLFF
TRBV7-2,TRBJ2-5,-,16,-,TGTGCCAGCAGCCGTCCGAGGGGGGGGGTAGAAGAGACCCAGTACTTC,CASSRPRGGVEETQYF
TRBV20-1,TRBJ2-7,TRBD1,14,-,TGCAGTGCTAGATTGATGACAGGGGGCTACGAGCAGTACTTC,CSARLMTGGYEQYF
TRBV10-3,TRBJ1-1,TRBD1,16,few,TGTGCCATCAGGGCCGGGACAGGGGGATGGAACACTGAAGCTTTCTTT,CAIRAGTGGWNTEAFF
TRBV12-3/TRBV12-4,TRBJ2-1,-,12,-,TGTGCCAGCAGTTTAATGCCGTCAGAGCAGTTCTTC,CASSLMPSEQFF
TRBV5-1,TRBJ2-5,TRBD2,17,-,TGCGCCAGCAGACCTCTAGCGGGGGGTCTCCCGGCAGAGACCCAGTACTTC,CASRPLAGGLPAETQYF
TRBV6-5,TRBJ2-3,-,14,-,TGTGCCAGCAGCTTAGACAGCTACACAGATACGCAGTATTTT,CASSLDSYTDTQYF
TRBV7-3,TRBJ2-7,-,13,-,TGTGCCAGCAGCCCTGACAGTACCTACGAGCAGTACTTC,CASSPDSTYEQYF
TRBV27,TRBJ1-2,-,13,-,TGTGCCAGCAGTTACGAGGGTAGCTATGGCTACACCTTC,CASSYEGSYGYTF
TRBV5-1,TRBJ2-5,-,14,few,TGCGCCAGCAGCTTGGCGGATTGGAGGGAGACCCAGTACTTC,CASSLADWRETQYF
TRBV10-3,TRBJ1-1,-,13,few,TGTGCCATCACCCAAGGCGGGCGCACTGAAGCTTTCTTT,CAITQGGRTEAFF
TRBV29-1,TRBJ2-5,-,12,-,TGCAGCGTTGGGCCTACAGGGGAGACCCAGTACTTC,CSVGPTGETQYF
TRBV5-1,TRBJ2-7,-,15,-,TGCGCCAGCAGCCGCGGTTCGGGGATGGGCTACGAGCAGTACTTC,CASSRGSGMGYEQYF
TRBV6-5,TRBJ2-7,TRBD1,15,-,TGTGCCAGCATGATAACCGGGACAGCAGCCTACGAGCAGTACTTC,CASMITGTAAYEQYF
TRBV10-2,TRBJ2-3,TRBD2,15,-,TGCGCCAGCAGTGGGCCAACTAGCGACGCAGATACGCAGTATTTT,CASSGPTSDADTQYF
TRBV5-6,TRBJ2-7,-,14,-,TGTGCCAGCAGCCCGAGAACCGTCCTCTACGAGCAGTACTTC,CASSPRTVLYEQYF